Following are 22 T cell receptor beta chains from one sample sequenced in a study of PD-1 blockade in classical Hodgkin lymphoma. Stated time point: cycle 4 day 1 (C4D1), after around six weeks of nivolumab. The patients all showed relapse after autologous stem cell transplantation, while their brentuximab vedotin exposure varied. The protocol was immunoSEQ multiplex PCR, while the TCRdb copy is restricted to in-frame clones and leaves out a portion. The profile shows 110,000 or so clones, approximately 89% of them singletons. Sequenced here: peripheral blood mononuclear cells (PBMCs), sampled before the fourth cycle of nivolumab. These receptor sequences come from a human donor with classical Hodgkin lymphoma.

The V gene is TRBV19, the J gene TRBJ1-1, with TRBD1 as a possible D gene (5 bases). The CDR3 runs 14 residues. Germline-derived CDR1 and CDR2 are LNHDA and SQIVND (reference sequence). V lost 7 bases, J lost 1 base, and 13 bases lay in between. In DNA, the CDR3 is TGTGCCAGTACCAAAACCGGGGGGAACACTGAAGCTTTCTTT. The encoded protein is CASTKTGGNTEAFF.

The chain joins TRBV28 to TRBJ2-7; TRBD2 agrees at 12 bases. Germline CDR1 is MDHEN and CDR2 is SYDVKM. Trimming at V came to 6 bases and at J to 2 bases, leaving 2 bases not matched to a gene. The CDR3 spans 14 residues. The CDR3: CASSLAGGAYEQYF. CDR3 sequence (DNA): TGTGCCAGCAGCCTAGCGGGAGGGGCCTACGAGCAGTACTTC.

The genes are TRBV27 and TRBJ2-7; 9 nucleotides line up with TRBD2. Germline V gene lookup returns CDR1 MNHEY and CDR2 SMNVEV (reference sequence). This CDR3 region has 15 residues. The V gene end was trimmed by 6 bases and the J gene end by 5 bases; junction bases not matched to a gene: 11. The CDR3 DNA reads as TGTGCCAGCAGCTTGGAGGCGGGAGGGCAAAACGAGCAGTACTTC. Residues: CASSLEAGGQNEQYF.

The rearrangement uses TRBV4-1 and TRBJ1-3, with 7 bases identical to TRBD1. The CDR3 length is 17 residues. Germline CDR1 is MGHRA and CDR2 is YSYEKL. V was pared by 1 base and J by 2 bases, with 8 bases of the junction left unmatched. The CDR3 spells CASSQAGTDYPGNTIYF. The CDR3 DNA follows: TGCGCCAGCAGCCAAGCTGGGACAGATTATCCTGGAAACACCATATATTTT.

This chain links TRBV6-1 with TRBJ2-2; 10 bases line up with TRBD2. The CDR3 sequence is 14 residues long. Germline values: CDR1 MNHNS, CDR2 SASEGT. V lost 9 bases and J lost 8; bases outside the gene matches: 9. CDR3 in amino acids: CASPPLAGWGELFF. The CDR3 DNA reads as TGTGCCAGTCCCCCACTAGCGGGATGGGGGGAGCTGTTTTTT.

This rearrangement joins TRBV27 to TRBJ2-1; D possibly corresponds to TRBD2 (6 bases). V lost 6 bases and J lost 3, with 15 bases in between. The germline V gene has CDR1 MNHEY and CDR2 SMNVEV (reference sequence). The CDR3 is 15 amino acids. DNA for the CDR3: TGTGCCAGCAGAGCAAGCGGGTCGTACTACAATGAGCAGTTCTTC. Encoded protein: CASRASGSYYNEQFF.

Here the CDR3 DNA reads TGTGCCAGCAGCGTAGAGGCGGGAGCCTCCTACGAGCAGTACTTC. Translation gives CASSVEAGASYEQYF. This chain connects TRBV9 to TRBJ2-7, with 7 bases lining up with TRBD2. Per germline, CDR1 SGDLS and CDR2 YYNGEE. V lost 0 bases and J lost 0; bases outside the gene matches: 3. The CDR3 is 15 residues long.

The J gene is TRBJ2-2, the V gene TRBV2, with D possibly TRBD1 on 5 matching bases. The germline CDR1 and CDR2 sequences are SNHLY and FYNNEI. The CDR3 is 17 amino acids. The V end lost 5 bases, the J end lost 0 bases, and 16 bases lay between the germline ends. The CDR3 DNA reads TGTGCCAGCAGTAATTACATACAGGTCACGAACACCGGGGAGCTGTTTTTT. Its protein is CASSNYIQVTNTGELFF.

This CDR3 is CATGTGKYEQYF. The CDR3 nucleotides are TGTGCCACGGGGACGGGAAAATACGAGCAGTACTTC. The gene calls are TRBV25-1 and TRBJ2-7; D possibly matches TRBD1 or TRBD2 (5 bases each). V lost 10 bases and J 4 bases, leaving 14 bases between the germline ends. The germline V gene has CDR1 MGHDK and CDR2 SYGVNS. CDR3 length: 12 amino acids.

To note about this clone: In the same sample, other DNA sequences code for this CDR3. The chain joins TRBV15 to TRBJ2-7; 8 nucleotides line up with TRBD1. Trimming removed 3 bases from V and 4 bases from J; junction bases left unmatched: 5. CDR1 is LNHNV, CDR2 YYDKDF, per germline (reference sequence). This CDR3 is built from 14 residues. CDR3 loop: CATSSGQGEYEQYF. In DNA, the CDR3 is TGTGCCACCAGCAGCGGACAGGGTGAATACGAGCAGTACTTC.

The chain combines TRBV11-2 with TRBJ2-3, with 9 positions matching TRBD2. Trimming at V came to 1 base and at J to 7 bases, leaving 9 bases not matched to a gene. The CDR3 spans 16 residues. Germline V CDR1 and CDR2: SGHAT, FQNNGV. For the CDR3, the DNA is TGTGCCAGCAGCTTAGGTAGCGGGAGCGGCTCGCATACGCAGTATTTT. It codes for CASSLGSGSGSHTQYF.

This rearrangement joins TRBV30 to TRBJ2-2; a weak D match, TRBD1 (6 bases). Per the germline V gene, CDR1 is GTSNPN and CDR2 is SVGIG (reference sequence). V gave up 0 bases and J gave up 6 bases, with 17 bases separating them. The CDR3 has 16 amino acids. The CDR3 loop reads CAWSVEWQGFSGELFF. The CDR3 coding sequence is TGTGCCTGGAGTGTAGAGTGGCAGGGGTTTTCCGGGGAGCTGTTTTTT.

This chain connects TRBV5-1 to TRBJ2-1, with a tentative D call TRBD2 (6 bases). The CDR3 sequence is 14 residues long. V was pared by 3 bases and J by 8 bases, with 15 bases between. Per the germline V gene, CDR1 is SGHRS and CDR2 is YFSETQ. The CDR3: CASSSRGLVDEQFF. CDR3 bases: TGCGCCAGCAGCTCTCGGGGACTGGTCGATGAGCAGTTCTTC.

The chain has TRBV19 and TRBJ1-5; D remains ambiguous. The ends were cut back, 10 bases at V and 9 bases at J, with 16 bases in the middle. The CDR3 spans 12 residues. CDR1 is LNHDA, CDR2 SQIVND, per germline (reference sequence). The CDR3 DNA is TGTGCCACCTCAGACACGACGCGGCCCCAGCATTTT. Translation: CATSDTTRPQHF.

The chain links TRBV14 to TRBJ2-7; 7 nucleotides align to TRBD1. CDR3 length equals 14 residues. V dropped 1 base and J dropped 5; count of bases not matched to a gene: 5. Germline V CDR1 and CDR2: SGHDN, FVKESK. Written as DNA, the CDR3 is TGTGCCAGCAGCCAAGTACAGGGGCGCAACGAGCAGTACTTC. This codes for CASSQVQGRNEQYF.

The chain carries TRBV6-4 and TRBJ1-2; D may be TRBD1 (6 bases). V shed 0 bases and J shed 3 bases, with 14 bases lying between them. CDR3 length: 16 amino acids. The germline gives CDR1 MRHNA, CDR2 SNTAGT. CDR3 sequence: CASSDSSQGLDYGYTF. The CDR3 nucleotides read TGTGCCAGCAGTGACTCGTCACAGGGTTTGGACTATGGCTACACCTTC.

The CDR3: CASSERSSYEQYF. DNA of the CDR3: TGTGCCAGCTCTGAGCGCAGCTCCTACGAGCAGTACTTC. The chain uses TRBV6-1 and TRBJ2-7; D call uncertain. Germline V gene lookup returns CDR1 MNHNS and CDR2 SASEGT. Trimming pared 8 bases from V and 0 bases from J, leaving 11 bases between. This CDR3 contains 13 residues.

The rearrangement joins TRBV6-1 to TRBJ2-7; maybe TRBD1 (5 bases). CDR1 and CDR2 (germline): MNHNS, SASEGT. CDR3 length: 11 amino acids. Trimming stripped 6 bases from V and 2 bases from J, with 5 bases between. The CDR3 reads CASRDTYEQYF. The CDR3 region has the DNA TGTGCCAGCAGGGACACCTACGAGCAGTACTTC.

DNA of the CDR3: TGTGCCAGTAGTATCAGAGACAGGGAAATCCCAGCTAATGAAAAACTGTTTTTT. Residues: CASSIRDREIPANEKLFF. This sequence joins TRBV19 and TRBJ1-4; 7 bases fit TRBD1. The CDR3 covers 18 residues. In germline, CDR1 is LNHDA, CDR2 SQIVND (reference sequence). V trimming: 3 bases; J trimming: 3 bases; junction bases outside the gene matches: 13.

This clone is a singleton in its sample. The V call is TRBV30, the J call TRBJ2-7; TRBD2 matches 8 bases. This CDR3 has 14 amino acids. J was trimmed by 3 bases and V by 0 bases; bases with no gene match: 4. Germline V gives CDR1 GTSNPN, CDR2 SVGIG (reference sequence). The DNA of the CDR3 is TGTGCCTGGAGTGTTCTAGCGGGCAACTACGAGCAGTACTTC. This codes for CAWSVLAGNYEQYF.

The V gene is TRBV28, the J gene TRBJ2-4; perhaps TRBD2 as D (6 bases). Germline CDR1 MDHEN, CDR2 SYDVKM. This CDR3 has 13 residues. V was clipped by 8 bases and J by 9 bases, with 17 bases between them. The CDR3 sequence: CASGGTPSFIQYF. CDR3 sequence (DNA): TGTGCCAGCGGGGGGACTCCTAGCTTCATTCAGTACTTC.

The chain couples TRBV6-5 to TRBJ2-3, with 7 bases lining up with TRBD1. V dropped 6 bases and J dropped 5; count of bases not matched to a gene: 5. CDR3 length: 13 amino acids. CDR1 is MNHEY, CDR2 SVGAGI, per germline. The CDR3 reads CASSEDREDTQYF. CDR3 sequence (DNA): TGTGCCAGCAGCGAAGACAGGGAAGATACGCAGTATTTT.